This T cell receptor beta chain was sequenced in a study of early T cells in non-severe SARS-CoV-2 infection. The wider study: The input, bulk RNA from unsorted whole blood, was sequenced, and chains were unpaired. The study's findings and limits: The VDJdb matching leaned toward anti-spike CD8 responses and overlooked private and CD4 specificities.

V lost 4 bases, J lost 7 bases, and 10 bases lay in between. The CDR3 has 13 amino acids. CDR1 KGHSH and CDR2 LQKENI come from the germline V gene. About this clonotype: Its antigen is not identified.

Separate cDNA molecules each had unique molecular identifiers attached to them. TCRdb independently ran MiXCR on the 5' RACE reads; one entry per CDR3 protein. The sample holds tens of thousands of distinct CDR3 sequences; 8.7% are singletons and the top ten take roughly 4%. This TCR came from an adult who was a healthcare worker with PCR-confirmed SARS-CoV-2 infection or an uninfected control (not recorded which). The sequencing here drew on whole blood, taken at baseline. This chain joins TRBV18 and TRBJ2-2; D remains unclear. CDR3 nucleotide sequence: TGTGCCAGCTCACTGGCCGGCGGCGGGGAGCTGTTTTTT. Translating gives CASSLAGGGELFF. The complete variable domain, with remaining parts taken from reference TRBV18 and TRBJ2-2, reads NAGVMQNPRHLVRRRGQEARLRCSPMKGHSHVYWYRQLPEEGLKFMVYLQKENIIDESGMPKERFSAEFPKEGPSILRIQQVVRGDSAAYFCASSLAGGGELFFGEGSRLTVL.